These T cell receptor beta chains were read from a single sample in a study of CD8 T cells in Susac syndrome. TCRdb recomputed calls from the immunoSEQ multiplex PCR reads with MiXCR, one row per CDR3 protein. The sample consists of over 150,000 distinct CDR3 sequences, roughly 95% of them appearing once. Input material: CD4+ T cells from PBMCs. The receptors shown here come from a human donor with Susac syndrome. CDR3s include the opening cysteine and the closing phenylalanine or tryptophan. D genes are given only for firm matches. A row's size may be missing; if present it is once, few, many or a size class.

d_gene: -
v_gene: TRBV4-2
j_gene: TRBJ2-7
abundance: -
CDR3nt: TGTGCCAGCAGCCAAGATGGGGTAGGTCTATCCTACGAGCAGTACTTC
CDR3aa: CASSQDGVGLSYEQYF

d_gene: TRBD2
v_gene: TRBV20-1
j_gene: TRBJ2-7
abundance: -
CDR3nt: TGCAGTGTAGTAGCGGGAGGGTACGAGCAGTACTTC
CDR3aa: CSVVAGGYEQYF

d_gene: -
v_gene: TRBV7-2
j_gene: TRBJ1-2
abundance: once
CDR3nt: TGTGCCAGCAGCTTAGTTCAGGGGCAGAGTGGCTACACCTTC
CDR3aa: CASSLVQGQSGYTF

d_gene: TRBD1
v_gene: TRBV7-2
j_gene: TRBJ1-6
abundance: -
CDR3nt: TGTGCCAGCAGCTCGGGACAGCCAAATTCACCCCTCCACTTT
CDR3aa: CASSSGQPNSPLHF

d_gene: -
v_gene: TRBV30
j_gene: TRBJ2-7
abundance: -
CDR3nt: TGTGCCTGGAGCACCAGCCCCTCTTCCTACGAGCAGTACTTC
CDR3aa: CAWSTSPSSYEQYF

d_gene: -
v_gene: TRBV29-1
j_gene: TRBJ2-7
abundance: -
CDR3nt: TGCAGCGTTGAAGATTTCGTAGGAGACGAGCAGTACTTC
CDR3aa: CSVEDFVGDEQYF

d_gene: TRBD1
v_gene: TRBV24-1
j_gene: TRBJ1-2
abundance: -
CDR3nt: TGTGCCACCAGTGATCCAGGGGGCCTCTATGGCTACACCTTC
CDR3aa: CATSDPGGLYGYTF

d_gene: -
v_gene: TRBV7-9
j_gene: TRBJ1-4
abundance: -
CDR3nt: TGTGCCAGCAGCGCGGGGACACTCCGTAATGAAAAACTGTTTTTT
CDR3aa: CASSAGTLRNEKLFF

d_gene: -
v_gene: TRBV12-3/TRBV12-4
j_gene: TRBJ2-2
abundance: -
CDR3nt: TGTGCCAGCACCCCCCCTGGGCTAGGAGGGGGTATAGGGGAGCTGTTTTTT
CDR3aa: CASTPPGLGGGIGELFF

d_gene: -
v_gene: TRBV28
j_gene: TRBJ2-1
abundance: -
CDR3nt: TGTGCCAGCAGTTCCCACGGCGCCGTAGGATATGAGCAGTTCTTC
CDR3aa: CASSSHGAVGYEQFF

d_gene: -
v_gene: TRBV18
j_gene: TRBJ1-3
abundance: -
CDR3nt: TGTGCCAGCTCGCGAAACCCTTCGATTCGCGGAAACACCATATATTTT
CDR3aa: CASSRNPSIRGNTIYF

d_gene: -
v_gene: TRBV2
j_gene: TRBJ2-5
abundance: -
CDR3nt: TGTGCCAGCAGTGTCTTGAAGGGCCGTGAGACCCAGTACTTC
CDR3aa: CASSVLKGRETQYF

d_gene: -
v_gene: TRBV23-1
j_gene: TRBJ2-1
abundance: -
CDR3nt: TGCGCCAGCAGTCAATCTCCGGGGGCGGGTGAGCAGTTCTTC
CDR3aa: CASSQSPGAGEQFF

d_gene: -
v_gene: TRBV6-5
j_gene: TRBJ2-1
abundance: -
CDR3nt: TGTGCCAGCAGTTACGTAGGGAGCTCCTACAATGAGCAGTTCTTC
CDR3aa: CASSYVGSSYNEQFF

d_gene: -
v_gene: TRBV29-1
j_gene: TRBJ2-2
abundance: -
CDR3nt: TGCAGCGCTATGGAGCAGGGGGGGTCCGGGGAGCTGTTTTTT
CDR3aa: CSAMEQGGSGELFF

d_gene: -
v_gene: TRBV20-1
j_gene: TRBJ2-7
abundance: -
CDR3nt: TGCAGTGCTAGGACGGGGGCCGAGCAGTACTTC
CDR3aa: CSARTGAEQYF

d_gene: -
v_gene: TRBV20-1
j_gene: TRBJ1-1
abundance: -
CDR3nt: TGCAGTGCTAGATTGGACCAAAGTAAAACTGAAGCTTTCTTT
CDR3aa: CSARLDQSKTEAFF

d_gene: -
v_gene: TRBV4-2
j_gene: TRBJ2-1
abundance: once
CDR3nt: TGTGCCAGCAGCCAAGATCTGGCGTCCAGCGGGTCAAACAATGAGCAGTTCTTC
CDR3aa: CASSQDLASSGSNNEQFF

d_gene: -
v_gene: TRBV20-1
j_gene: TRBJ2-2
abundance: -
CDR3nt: TGCAGTGCTAGAGATCTTGGGGGAACCGGGGAGCTGTTTTTT
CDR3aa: CSARDLGGTGELFF

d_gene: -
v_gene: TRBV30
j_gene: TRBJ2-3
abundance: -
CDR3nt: TGTGCCTGGCGTGGGACTCAGCGAAACACAGATACGCAGTATTTT
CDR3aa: CAWRGTQRNTDTQYF

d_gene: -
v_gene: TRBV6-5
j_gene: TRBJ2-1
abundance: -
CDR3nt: TGTGCCAGCAGGAGCAGCAAGGGGCGATTAAATGAGCAGTTCTTC
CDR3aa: CASRSSKGRLNEQFF

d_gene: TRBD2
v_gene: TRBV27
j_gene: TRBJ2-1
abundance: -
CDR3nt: TGTGCCAGCAGTTCGTCGGGGGGGTTAAGCAATGAGCAGTTCTTC
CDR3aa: CASSSSGGLSNEQFF

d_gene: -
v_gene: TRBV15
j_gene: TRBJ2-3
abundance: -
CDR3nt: TGTGCCACCTCTGCGACTCCACCAGACCCCACAGATACGCAGTATTTT
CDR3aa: CATSATPPDPTDTQYF

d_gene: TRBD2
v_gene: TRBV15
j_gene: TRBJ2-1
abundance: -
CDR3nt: TGTGCCACCAGCAGAGAGAGGGGAGCGGCGGGGGGGTTGAGTGAGCAGTTCTTC
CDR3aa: CATSRERGAAGGLSEQFF

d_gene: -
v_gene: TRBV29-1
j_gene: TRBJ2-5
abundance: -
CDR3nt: TGCAGCGTTGAATCCAGCGCAGGGCGGGAGACCCAGTACTTC
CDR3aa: CSVESSAGRETQYF

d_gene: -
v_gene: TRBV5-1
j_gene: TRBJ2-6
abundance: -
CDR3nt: TGCGCCAGCAGCTGGAGGGGTTCCGGGGCCAACGTCCTGACTTTC
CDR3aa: CASSWRGSGANVLTF

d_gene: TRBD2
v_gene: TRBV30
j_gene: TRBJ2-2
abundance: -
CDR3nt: TGTGCCTGGAGTCTACTAGCGGGGACCGGGGAGCTGTTTTTT
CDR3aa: CAWSLLAGTGELFF

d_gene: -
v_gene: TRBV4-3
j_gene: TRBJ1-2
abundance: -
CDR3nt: TGCGCCAGCAGCCAAGCCCCAGGGTTGTATGGCTACACCTTC
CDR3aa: CASSQAPGLYGYTF

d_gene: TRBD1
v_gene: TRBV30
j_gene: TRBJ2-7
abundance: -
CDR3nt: TGTGCCTGGAGAGTAGCCAGTAGGCCTCGAGGGGGCCGGAGCGAGCAGTACTTC
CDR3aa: CAWRVASRPRGGRSEQYF